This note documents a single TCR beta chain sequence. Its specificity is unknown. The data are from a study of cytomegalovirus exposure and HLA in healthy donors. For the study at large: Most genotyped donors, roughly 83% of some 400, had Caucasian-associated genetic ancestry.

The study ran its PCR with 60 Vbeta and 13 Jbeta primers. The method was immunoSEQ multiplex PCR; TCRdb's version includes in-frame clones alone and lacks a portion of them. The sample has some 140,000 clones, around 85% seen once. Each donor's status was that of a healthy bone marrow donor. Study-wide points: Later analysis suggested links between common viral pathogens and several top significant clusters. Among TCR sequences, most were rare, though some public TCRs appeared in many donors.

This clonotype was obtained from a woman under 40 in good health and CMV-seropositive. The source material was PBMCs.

The chain's CDR3 is CASSLGAGDEQYF. CDR3 nucleotides: TGTGCCAGCAGCTTAGGAGCGGGGGACGAGCAGTACTTC. The rearrangement joins TRBV7-9 to TRBJ2-7, with 8 bases matching TRBD2. Trimming at V came to 1 base and at J to 5 bases, leaving 1 base not matched to a gene. Germline V CDR1 and CDR2: SEHNR, FQNEAQ (reference sequence). The CDR3 runs to 13 residues.